Described below is a single TCR beta chain sequence and its context. Its target is unknown. The same CDR3 arises from other DNA sequences in this sample as well. The data derive from a study of cytomegalovirus exposure and HLA in healthy donors. Study outcomes and limitations: 150 or so TCR beta chains were listed as cytomegalovirus-associated.

Trimming at V came to 0 bases and at J to 3 bases, leaving 4 bases not matched to a gene. Germline assignment: CDR1 SGDLS and CDR2 YYNGEE. This CDR3 has 16 amino acids. PCR involved 60 Vbeta and 13 Jbeta primers. Assay used: immunoSEQ multiplex PCR; TCRdb lists only in-frame clones, some missing. The sample has around 150,000 clones, approximately 77% seen once; the top ten hold around 2%. V and J are TRBV9 and TRBJ2-3; 10 bases agree with TRBD2. Sequencing input: PBMCs. This clonotype was sampled from a man under 40 in good health and CMV-seronegative. This chain's CDR3 is CASSVGASGSTDTQYF. The CDR3 DNA is TGTGCCAGCAGCGTAGGGGCTAGCGGGAGTACAGATACGCAGTATTTT.